The source of this T cell receptor (beta chain) is a study of cytomegalovirus exposure and HLA in healthy donors. For the study at large: As released early, the data held roughly 85 million unique TCRs from HLA-typed donors. Study observations and caveats: In a later analysis, DRB1 alleles had the most associated TCRs; HLA-C alleles the fewest.

Regarding this clone: What it binds is unknown.

The primer mix had 60 Vbeta and 13 Jbeta primers. The authors' processing: Later reanalysis found approximately 76 million unique TCR beta chains, around 9.9 million of them shared. Method: immunoSEQ multiplex PCR; TCRdb's copy keeps in-frame clones and lacks some. The V and J calls and clone size were taken over from that table, and D and trimming were inferred from the DNA. Seen here are approximately 140,000 clones, around three quarters observed once, and the top ten hold around 6.6%. Sequences were obtained from PBMCs. The TCR was taken from a woman aged 40 to 55 in good health and CMV-seropositive.

CDR3 region: CASPPGGSPSGANVLTF. The DNA for the CDR3 is TGTGCCAGCCCCCCGGGGGGTTCCCCTTCTGGGGCCAACGTCCTGACTTTC. V usage is TRBV11-2 and J usage is TRBJ2-6; 7 bases are a match to TRBD2. CDR1 is SGHAT, CDR2 FQNNGV, per germline. V lost 8 bases, J lost 1 base, and 11 bases stayed unmatched. There are 17 residues in the CDR3.